Each of the 22 T cell receptor beta chains below was sequenced from the same sample in a study of blood T cell repertoires in COVID-19. The assay was immunoSEQ multiplex PCR, and TCRdb's table has in-frame clones only and misses some. The sample lists 150,000 to 170,000 clones, approximately 85% occurring once. The sample consisted of peripheral blood. The receptors stem from a man between 60 and 70 years old with COVID-19, enrolled during active disease.

This chain joins TRBV10-3 and TRBJ2-7, with D perhaps matching TRBD1 (8 bases). The CDR3 has 15 amino acids. Trimming shortened V by 8 bases and J by 6 bases, and 23 bases separated the two germline ends. The V gene's germline CDR1 is ENHRY and CDR2 SYGVKD. DNA for the CDR3: TGTGCCATCGGGGAGGGGGACAGGACATTAGGCGAGCAGTACTTC. Translation gives CAIGEGDRTLGEQYF.

The chain uses TRBV5-6 and TRBJ1-4; the D gene is possibly TRBD1 (5 bases). The V and J ends lost 3 bases and 3 bases respectively, with 12 bases between them. Looked up from germline, CDR1 is SGHDT and CDR2 is YYEEEE. The CDR3 runs to 15 residues. The CDR3 sequence: CASSYTGPANEKLFF. The CDR3 DNA is TGTGCCAGCAGCTATACAGGCCCCGCTAATGAAAAACTGTTTTTT.

The gene calls are TRBV5-1 and TRBJ1-1; a possible D gene is TRBD1 (6 bases). Trimming stripped 5 bases from V and 4 bases from J, with 12 bases between. This CDR3 is 13 amino acids long. Germline assignment: CDR1 SGHRS and CDR2 YFSETQ. CDR3 in amino acids: CASRLTDSTEAFF. CDR3 bases: TGCGCCAGCAGGTTGACGGACAGCACTGAAGCTTTCTTT.

The chain joins TRBV28 to TRBJ1-4, with TRBD1 as a possible D gene (6 bases). CDR1 is MDHEN, CDR2 SYDVKM, per germline. With 6 bases removed from V and 3 bases from J, the gap between germline ends came to 14 bases. CDR3 length: 15 amino acids. The CDR3 DNA reads TGTGCCAGCAGATCAGCAGGGGCAGCTAATGAAAAACTGTTTTTT. Residues: CASRSAGAANEKLFF.

With regard to this clone: The sample contains more than one DNA sequence encoding this CDR3. The rearrangement joins TRBV29-1 to TRBJ1-2; D may be TRBD1 (5 bases). The CDR3 extends over 11 amino acids. The V and J ends lost 3 bases and 7 bases respectively, with 9 bases between them. Germline assignment: CDR1 SQVTM and CDR2 ANQGSEA. The CDR3 loop reads CSVERQGGYTF. CDR3 nucleotides: TGCAGCGTTGAGAGGCAGGGTGGCTACACCTTC.

The V call is TRBV7-3, the J call TRBJ1-1; the D gene is possibly TRBD1 (5 bases). The V end was cut by 5 bases, the J end by 4 bases, with 17 bases between. Germline CDR1 SGHTA, CDR2 FQGTGA. The CDR3 extends over 15 amino acids. The CDR3 is CASSPRVGQGTEAFF. The CDR3 DNA is TGTGCCAGCAGCCCCAGGGTGGGGCAGGGCACTGAAGCTTTCTTT.

This chain joins TRBV24-1 and TRBJ2-5, with TRBD2 matching over 7 bases. V dropped 4 bases and J dropped 1; count of bases not matched to a gene: 11. CDR1 is KGHDR, CDR2 SFDVKD, per germline. The CDR3 sequence is 17 residues long. CDR3 sequence reads: CATSDRLAPGAQETQYF. CDR3 coding DNA: TGTGCCACCAGTGACCGACTAGCACCTGGGGCCCAAGAGACCCAGTACTTC.

The rearrangement uses TRBV6-6 and TRBJ2-1, with TRBD2 matching over 8 bases. V lost 0 bases, J lost 7 bases, and 8 bases stayed unmatched. CDR3 length: 16 residues. CDR1 is MNHNY and CDR2 is SVGAGI in the germline V gene (reference sequence). CDR3 loop: CASSYSKRELGNEQFF. Written as DNA, the CDR3 is TGTGCCAGCAGTTACTCGAAGCGGGAGTTGGGGAATGAGCAGTTCTTC.

This clone has only one observation. The rearrangement joins TRBV3-1 (or the pseudogene TRBV3-2) to TRBJ1-2; the match to TRBD1 covers 7 bases. J was trimmed by 8 bases and V by 4 bases; bases with no gene match: 16. CDR1 is LGHDT, CDR2 YNNKEL, per germline (reference sequence). CDR3 length: 16 amino acids. CDR3 nucleotides: TGTGCCAGCAGCCTGTGGGACAGAGCATATCTACAAGGCTACACCTTC. Protein product: CASSLWDRAYLQGYTF.

This sequence joins TRBV6-5 and TRBJ1-1, with 7 bases identical to TRBD1. Germline loops: CDR1 MNHEY, CDR2 SVGAGI. The CDR3 has 14 residues. V lost 6 bases and J lost 0; bases outside the gene matches: 4. The CDR3 sequence: CASSLGTVNTEAFF. Written as DNA, the CDR3 is TGTGCCAGCAGCCTCGGGACAGTGAACACTGAAGCTTTCTTT.

The CDR3 is CASSPQTGLSYEQYF. CDR3 sequence (DNA): TGTGCCAGCAGCCCGCAAACAGGGCTCTCCTACGAGCAGTACTTC. This rearrangement joins TRBV9 to TRBJ2-7, with a tentative D call TRBD1 (6 bases). CDR1 and CDR2 (germline): SGDLS, YYNGEE. This CDR3 has 15 residues. V was shortened by 4 bases and J by 0 bases, with 14 bases between the two germline ends.

This clone was observed once. The gene calls are TRBV15 and TRBJ1-5, with D possibly being TRBD1 (6 bases). Germline assignment: CDR1 LNHNV and CDR2 YYDKDF (reference sequence). Trimming took 3 bases from V and 3 from J, leaving 12 bases between them. This CDR3 region has 15 residues. The CDR3 region is CATSSPGQLNQPQHF. CDR3 sequence (DNA): TGTGCCACCAGCAGCCCCGGACAGCTCAATCAGCCCCAGCATTTT.

CDR3 sequence: CASSRDTANEKLFF. CDR3 bases: TGTGCCAGCAGCCGAGACACGGCTAATGAAAAACTGTTTTTT. The chain has TRBV7-9 and TRBJ1-4; D is uncertain. V was cut by 5 bases and J by 3 bases, with 10 bases left in between. The CDR3 length is 14 residues. Per germline, CDR1 SEHNR and CDR2 FQNEAQ (reference sequence).

The V gene is TRBV11-2, the J gene TRBJ1-1, with D possibly TRBD1 on 6 matching bases. From germline, CDR1 is SGHAT and CDR2 FQNNGV. V gave up 3 bases and J gave up 2 bases, with 10 bases separating them. The CDR3 sequence is 14 residues long. CDR3 amino acids: CASSFGGANTEAFF. CDR3 DNA sequence: TGTGCCAGCAGCTTTGGGGGGGCCAACACTGAAGCTTTCTTT.

V gene TRBV20-1 combines with J gene TRBJ2-5; TRBD2 might be the D (5 bases). This CDR3 has 11 amino acids. Germline lookup yields CDR1 DFQATT and CDR2 SNEGSKA (reference sequence). The V and J ends lost 8 bases and 7 bases respectively, with 14 bases between them. CDR3 sequence reads: CSTRHEGTQYF. In nucleotides, the CDR3 is TGCAGTACCAGACACGAGGGGACCCAGTACTTC.

The V call is TRBV2, the J call TRBJ1-2; 7 positions match TRBD1. This CDR3 comprises 15 residues. Germline CDR1 reads SNHLY; CDR2 reads FYNNEI. Trimming cost V 4 bases and J 2 bases; bases outside gene matches: 7. DNA for the CDR3: TGTGCCAGCAGTGCTCGACAGGGTAGCAACTATGGCTACACCTTC. It translates to CASSARQGSNYGYTF.

The chain employs TRBV14 and TRBJ2-1; TRBD2 aligns across 8 bases. V dropped 4 bases and J dropped 0; count of bases not matched to a gene: 8. CDR1 and CDR2 (germline): SGHDN, FVKESK. The CDR3 has 17 residues. Here the CDR3 DNA reads TGTGCCAGCAGCCGCCTCTGGGCGGGGGGCTCCTACAATGAGCAGTTCTTC. As protein: CASSRLWAGGSYNEQFF.

V usage is TRBV14 and J usage is TRBJ1-1, with TRBD1 as a possible D gene (6 bases). Germline values: CDR1 SGHDN, CDR2 FVKESK. This CDR3 has 14 amino acids. Trimming took 4 bases from V and 6 from J, leaving 15 bases between them. The CDR3 here is CASSLRGGSPEAFF. CDR3 sequence (DNA): TGTGCCAGCAGCCTCAGGGGCGGGTCACCTGAAGCTTTCTTT. The full variable domain, completed using reference TRBV14 and TRBJ1-1, is EAGVTQFPSHSVIEKGQTVTLRCDPISGHDNLYWYRRVMGKEIKFLLHFVKESKQDESGMPNNRFLAERTGGTYSTLKVQPAELEDSGVYFCASSLRGGSPEAFFGQGTRLTVV.

V is TRBV7-3 and J is TRBJ2-1, with D possibly TRBD2 on 6 matching bases. V was trimmed by 2 bases and J by 5 bases, leaving 10 bases between them. CDR1 SGHTA and CDR2 FQGTGA come from the germline V gene. The CDR3 has 14 amino acids. The CDR3 sequence is CASSLRRGNNEQFF. The CDR3, as DNA: TGTGCCAGCAGCTTACGGCGGGGCAACAATGAGCAGTTCTTC.

The chain combines TRBV3-1 (or the pseudogene TRBV3-2) with TRBJ2-7; a possible D gene is TRBD1 (6 bases). The germline CDR1 and CDR2 sequences are LGHDT and YNNKEL (reference sequence). Trimming removed 5 bases from V and 3 bases from J, with 11 bases in between. CDR3 length: 13 residues. This CDR3 reads CASSGRTVYEQYF. CDR3 coding DNA: TGTGCCAGCAGCGGCCGGACAGTCTACGAGCAGTACTTC.

The J gene is TRBJ1-2, the V gene TRBV19, with 9 nucleotides matching TRBD1. Germline CDR1 LNHDA, CDR2 SQIVND (reference sequence). This CDR3 spans 17 amino acids. Trimming removed 3 bases from V and 7 bases from J; junction bases left unmatched: 15. The CDR3 protein is CASSIALGGQGIGGYTF. CDR3 coding DNA: TGTGCCAGTAGTATTGCACTAGGGGGACAGGGTATTGGTGGCTACACCTTC.

This chain uses TRBV5-1 with TRBJ1-4, with D hard to call. V was pared by 0 bases and J by 6 bases, with 6 bases between. Germline V gives CDR1 SGHRS, CDR2 YFSETQ. The length of the CDR3 is 13 residues. DNA for the CDR3: TGCGCCAGCAGCTTGGTGGCGGATGAAAAACTGTTTTTT. Residues: CASSLVADEKLFF.